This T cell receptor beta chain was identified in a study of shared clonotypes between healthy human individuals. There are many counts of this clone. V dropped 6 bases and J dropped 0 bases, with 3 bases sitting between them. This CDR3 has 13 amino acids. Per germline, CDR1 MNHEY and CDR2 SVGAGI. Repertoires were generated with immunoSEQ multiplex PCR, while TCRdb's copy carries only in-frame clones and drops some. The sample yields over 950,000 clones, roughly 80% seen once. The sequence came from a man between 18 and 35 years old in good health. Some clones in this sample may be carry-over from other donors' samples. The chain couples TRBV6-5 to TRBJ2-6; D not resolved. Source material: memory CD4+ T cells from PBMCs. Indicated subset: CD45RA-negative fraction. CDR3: CASRPSGANVLTF. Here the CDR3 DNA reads TGTGCCAGCAGACCCTCTGGGGCCAACGTCCTGACTTTC.